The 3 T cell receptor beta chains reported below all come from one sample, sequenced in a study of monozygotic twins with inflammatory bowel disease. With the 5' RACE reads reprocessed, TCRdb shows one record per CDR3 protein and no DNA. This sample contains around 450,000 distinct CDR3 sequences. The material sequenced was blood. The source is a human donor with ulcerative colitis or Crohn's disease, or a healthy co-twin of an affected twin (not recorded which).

CDR3 sequence: CASTHRGSNYGYTF. This sequence joins TRBV12-3 or TRBV12-4 and TRBJ1-2; TCRdb calls TRBD1, which cannot be checked without DNA. The CDR3 sequence is 14 residues long.

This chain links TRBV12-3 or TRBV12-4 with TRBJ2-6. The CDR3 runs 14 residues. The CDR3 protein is CASTSNSGANVLTF.

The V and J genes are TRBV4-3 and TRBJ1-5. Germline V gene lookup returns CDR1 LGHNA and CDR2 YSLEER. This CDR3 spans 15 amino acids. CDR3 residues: CASSLDLGSNQPQHF.